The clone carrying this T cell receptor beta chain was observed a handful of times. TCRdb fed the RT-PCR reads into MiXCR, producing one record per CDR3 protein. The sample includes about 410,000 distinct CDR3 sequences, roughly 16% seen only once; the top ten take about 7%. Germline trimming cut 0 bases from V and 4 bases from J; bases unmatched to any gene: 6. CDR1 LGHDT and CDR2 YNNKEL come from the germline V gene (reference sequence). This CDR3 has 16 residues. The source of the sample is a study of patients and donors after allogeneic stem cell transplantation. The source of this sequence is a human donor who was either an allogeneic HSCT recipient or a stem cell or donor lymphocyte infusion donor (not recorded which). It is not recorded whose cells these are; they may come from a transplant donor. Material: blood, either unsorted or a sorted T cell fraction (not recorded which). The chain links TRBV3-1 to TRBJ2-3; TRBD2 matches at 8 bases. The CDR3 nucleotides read TGTGCCAGCAGCCAAGAGGACGGGGGGGCCTCAGATACGCAGTATTTT. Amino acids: CASSQEDGGASDTQYF.